The 20 T cell receptor beta chains in this list originate from one sample, sequenced in a study of blood T cell repertoires in COVID-19. The table came from immunoSEQ multiplex PCR; TCRdb's copy has only in-frame clones and leaves some out. Here the sample spans about 56,000 clones, nearly 90% being singletons. Sequenced material: peripheral blood. Receptors originate from a woman aged 60 to 75 with COVID-19, enrolled during active disease.

The chain is built from TRBV7-2 and TRBJ2-1, with D perhaps TRBD2 (5 bases). V was clipped by 5 bases and J by 5 bases, with 10 bases between them. Germline values: CDR1 SGHTA, CDR2 FQGNSA. CDR3 length: 13 amino acids. The CDR3 region has the DNA TGTGCCAGCAGCCTCGACGGGGACAATGAGCAGTTCTTC. This codes for CASSLDGDNEQFF.

About this clone: The same CDR3 is also encoded by other DNA sequences in this sample. The rearrangement links TRBV6-2 or TRBV6-3 to TRBJ1-2; maybe TRBD1 (5 bases). The germline CDR1 and CDR2 sequences are MNHEY and SVGEGT. V lost 2 bases to trimming and J lost 7 bases, with 11 bases between them. The CDR3 length is 13 residues. The CDR3 loop reads CASSYGGGRGYTF. DNA for the CDR3: TGTGCCAGCAGTTACGGGGGGGGTCGTGGCTACACCTTC.

The chain joins TRBV28 to TRBJ1-2; no clear D gene. V lost 6 bases to trimming and J lost 3 bases, with 5 bases between them. CDR1 MDHEN and CDR2 SYDVKM come from the germline V gene. This CDR3 spans 11 amino acids. The CDR3 loop reads CASSTDYGYTF. The DNA for the CDR3 is TGTGCCAGCAGCACAGACTATGGCTACACCTTC.

V usage is TRBV7-8 and J usage is TRBJ2-7, with a possible D match to TRBD1 (6 bases). Germline V lookup: CDR1 SGHVS, CDR2 FQNEAQ. V was cut by 4 bases and J by 7 bases, with 14 bases left in between. The CDR3 extends over 13 amino acids. CDR3 bases: TGTGCCAGCAGCTCCATTACAGGGTCGGAGCAGTACTTC. Translating it yields CASSSITGSEQYF.

The CDR3 DNA is TGTGCCAGCAGCCAAACTAGCGGGAGCACAGATACGCAGTATTTT. Protein product: CASSQTSGSTDTQYF. The chain employs TRBV4-2 and TRBJ2-3; 9 bases align to TRBD2. The CDR3 spans 15 residues. V lost 2 bases and J lost 0; bases outside the gene matches: 0. Germline CDR1 reads LGHNA; CDR2 reads YNFKEQ.

The chain couples TRBV2 to TRBJ2-2, with no clear D. V lost 3 bases to trimming and J lost 0 bases, with 8 bases between them. The germline CDR1 and CDR2 sequences are SNHLY and FYNNEI. The CDR3 extends over 15 amino acids. This chain's CDR3 is CASSDVAANTGELFF. DNA for the CDR3: TGTGCCAGCAGTGATGTAGCAGCGAACACCGGGGAGCTGTTTTTT.

The chain recombines TRBV4-1 with TRBJ2-2; D possibly corresponds to TRBD2 (6 bases). Germline V gene lookup returns CDR1 MGHRA and CDR2 YSYEKL. Deletions cut 1 base from V and 0 bases from J, with 18 bases between. The CDR3 is 19 residues long. CDR3 DNA sequence: TGCGCCAGCAGCCAAGTGGGGGGAAGGGGCCGATCGAACACCGGGGAGCTGTTTTTT. Translation: CASSQVGGRGRSNTGELFF.

This rearrangement joins TRBV27 to TRBJ2-1; TRBD1 is a possible D gene (6 bases). The CDR3 extends over 13 amino acids. Per germline, CDR1 MNHEY and CDR2 SMNVEV (reference sequence). V was shortened by 6 bases and J by 9 bases, with 15 bases between the two germline ends. CDR3 amino acids: CASSPLRGAEQFF. In nucleotides, the CDR3 is TGTGCCAGCAGCCCTCTCAGGGGTGCTGAGCAGTTCTTC.

This chain uses TRBV2 with TRBJ2-3, with 8 bases lining up with TRBD1. V gave up 6 bases and J gave up 6 bases; unmatched junction bases: 8. CDR1 and CDR2 from the germline V gene are SNHLY and FYNNEI. The CDR3 spans 14 residues. CDR3 in amino acids: CASRGGQAVDTQYF. Written as DNA, the CDR3 is TGTGCCAGCAGGGGGGGACAGGCAGTGGATACGCAGTATTTT.

V and J are TRBV11-1 and TRBJ2-5; D gene unclear. In germline, CDR1 is SGHAT, CDR2 FQDESV (reference sequence). V was cut by 1 base and J by 1 base, with 7 bases left in between. CDR3 length: 14 amino acids. In DNA form, the CDR3 reads TGTGCCAGCAGCTTAGGGGCAGTCCAAGAGACCCAGTACTTC. This translates into CASSLGAVQETQYF. Combining the CDR3 with reference TRBV11-1 and TRBJ2-5 gives the whole variable domain EAEVAQSPRYKITEKSQAVAFWCDPISGHATLYWYRQILGQGPELLVQFQDESVVDDSQLPKDRFSAERLKGVDSTLKIQPAELGDSAMYLCASSLGAVQETQYFGPGTRLLVL.

The J gene is TRBJ1-1, the V gene TRBV4-1; 10 nucleotides agree with TRBD1. The V segment lost 1 base and the J segment 4 bases; nucleotides outside the gene matches: 6. The V gene's germline CDR1 is MGHRA and CDR2 YSYEKL. The CDR3 totals 16 residues. DNA for the CDR3: TGCGCCAGCAGCCAAGCGGCGGGACAGGGGAGCACTGAAGCTTTCTTT. It is translated as CASSQAAGQGSTEAFF.

V usage is TRBV28 and J usage is TRBJ2-5; 10 positions match TRBD1. The V gene end was trimmed by 5 bases and the J gene end by 5 bases; junction bases not matched to a gene: 11. Germline CDR1 reads MDHEN; CDR2 reads SYDVKM. The CDR3 has 16 amino acids. The CDR3 sequence is CASSTPGQGGLETQYF. The CDR3 coding sequence is TGTGCCAGCAGTACCCCCGGACAGGGGGGATTGGAGACCCAGTACTTC.

This chain joins TRBV6-2 or TRBV6-3 and TRBJ2-1, with TRBD1 matching 8 bases. The CDR3 consists of 15 residues. The V and J ends lost 5 bases and 9 bases, in that order; junction bases with no gene match: 12. Germline CDR1 is MNHEY and CDR2 is SVGEGT. The CDR3 reads CASSPDRVGRSEQFF. The DNA for the CDR3 is TGTGCCAGCAGTCCGGACAGGGTTGGAAGGAGTGAGCAGTTCTTC.

This clone was seen just once. The V call is TRBV6-6, the J call TRBJ1-2; D not resolved. V was clipped by 2 bases and J by 8 bases, with 15 bases between them. Germline loops: CDR1 MNHNY, CDR2 SVGAGI (reference sequence). The CDR3 is 14 amino acids. CDR3 in amino acids: CASSYQSSLSGYTF. The CDR3 region has the DNA TGTGCCAGCAGTTACCAGTCGTCGCTCTCGGGCTACACCTTC.

The J gene is TRBJ1-2, the V gene TRBV11-2; D unresolved. The V and J ends lost 5 bases and 4 bases respectively, with 17 bases between them. CDR1 and CDR2 from the germline V gene are SGHAT and FQNNGV. The CDR3 loop spans 15 amino acids. CDR3 sequence reads: CASSQFLEGFYGYTF. CDR3 nucleotide sequence: TGTGCCAGCAGCCAGTTTTTGGAGGGTTTCTATGGCTACACCTTC.

This chain connects TRBV28 to TRBJ2-7; D is unresolved. The CDR3 loop spans 13 amino acids. CDR1 MDHEN and CDR2 SYDVKM come from the germline V gene. The V end lost 4 bases, the J end lost 4 bases, and 11 bases lay between the germline ends. The CDR3 DNA reads as TGTGCCAGCAGTTCTCACACGCCATACGAGCAGTACTTC. Translation gives CASSSHTPYEQYF. The variable domain in full, with the rest retrieved from reference TRBV28 and TRBJ2-7, is DVKVTQSSRYLVKRTGEKVFLECVQDMDHENMFWYRQDPGLGLRLIYFSYDVKMKEKGDIPEGYSVSREKKERFSLILESASTNQTSMYLCASSSHTPYEQYFGPGTRLTVT.

CDR3 residues: CASSPGLAGDNEQFF. In DNA form, the CDR3 reads TGTGCCAGCAGCCCGGGACTAGCGGGGGACAATGAGCAGTTCTTC. The chain joins TRBV11-3 to TRBJ2-1, with 14 bases fitting TRBD2. With 5 bases clipped from V and 5 bases from J, the junction kept 2 bases outside the gene matches. CDR1 and CDR2 (germline): SGHNT, YENEEA. The length of the CDR3 is 15 residues.

Relative to its sample, this clone is large. The chain links TRBV7-9 to TRBJ2-2; possible D gene TRBD1, 5 bases. Trimming left V 2 bases short and J 2 bases short, with 12 bases between. CDR3 length: 16 amino acids. CDR1 SEHNR and CDR2 FQNEAQ come from the germline V gene (reference sequence). CDR3 coding DNA: TGTGCCAGCAGCTTAAGGCAGGGTATAAACACCGGGGAGCTGTTTTTT. It encodes CASSLRQGINTGELFF. Supplemented by reference TRBV7-9 and TRBJ2-2, the full variable domain reads DTGVSQNPRHKITKRGQNVTFRCDPISEHNRLYWYRQTLGQGPEFLTYFQNEAQLEKSRLLSDRFSAERPKGSFSTLEIQRTEQGDSAMYLCASSLRQGINTGELFFGEGSRLTVL.

The chain joins TRBV14 to TRBJ1-3, with 7 bases identical to TRBD1. The CDR3 spans 17 residues. Trimming at V came to 4 bases and at J to 4 bases, leaving 13 bases not matched to a gene. From germline, CDR1 is SGHDN and CDR2 FVKESK. The CDR3 spells CASSPIQGPLNGNTIYF. The CDR3 DNA is TGTGCCAGCAGCCCAATACAGGGGCCTTTGAACGGAAACACCATATATTTT.

This chain uses TRBV19 with TRBJ2-7; 7 bases agree with TRBD1. The CDR3 loop spans 14 amino acids. With 6 bases clipped from V and 3 bases from J, the junction kept 8 bases outside the gene matches. Germline lookup yields CDR1 LNHDA and CDR2 SQIVND (reference sequence). CDR3 amino acids: CASRKRQGIYEQYF. The CDR3 nucleotides read TGTGCCAGTAGGAAGAGACAGGGAATCTACGAGCAGTACTTC. Combining the CDR3 with reference TRBV19 and TRBJ2-7 gives the whole variable domain DGGITQSPKYLFRKEGQNVTLSCEQNLNHDAMYWYRQDPGQGLRLIYYSQIVNDFQKGDIAEGYSVSREKKESFPLTVTSAQKNPTAFYLCASRKRQGIYEQYFGPGTRLTVT.